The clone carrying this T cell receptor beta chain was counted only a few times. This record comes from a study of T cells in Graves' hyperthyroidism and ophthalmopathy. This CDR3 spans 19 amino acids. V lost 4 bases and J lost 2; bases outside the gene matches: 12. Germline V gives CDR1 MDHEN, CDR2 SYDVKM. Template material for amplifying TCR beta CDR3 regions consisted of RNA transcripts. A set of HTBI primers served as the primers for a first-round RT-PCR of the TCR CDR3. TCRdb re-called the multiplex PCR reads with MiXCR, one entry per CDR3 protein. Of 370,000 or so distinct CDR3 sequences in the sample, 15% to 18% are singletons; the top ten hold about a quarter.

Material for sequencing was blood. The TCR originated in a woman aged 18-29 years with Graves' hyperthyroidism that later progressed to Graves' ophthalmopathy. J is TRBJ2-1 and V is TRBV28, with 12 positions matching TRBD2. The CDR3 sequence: CASSSKLAGGRGTYNEQFF. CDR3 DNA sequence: TGTGCCAGCAGTTCAAAACTAGCGGGAGGCCGCGGGACCTACAATGAGCAGTTCTTC.